This T cell receptor (beta chain) was found in a study of T cell changes during pregnancy in multiple sclerosis. Using immunoSEQ multiplex PCR, the repertoire was profiled, and TCRdb retains in-frame clones only, with some absent. The profile shows 30,000 to 40,000 clones, about 92% of them singletons. V lost 4 bases and J lost 7, with 14 bases in between. This CDR3 has 14 amino acids. CDR1 and CDR2 from the germline V gene are MNHEY and SMNVEV (reference sequence). The clonotype was recovered from a female donor with multiple sclerosis, enrolled in a pregnancy study. The chain couples TRBV27 to TRBJ1-5; D not certain. Sequenced material: CD8+ T cells from peripheral blood mononuclear cells, taken in the third trimester of pregnancy. The DNA for the CDR3 is TGTGCCAGCAGTTCTCAGATGGGCGACCAGCCCCAGCATTTT. Translating it yields CASSSQMGDQPQHF.